Listed below are T cell receptor beta chains from one sample, sequenced in a study of T cells after yellow fever vaccination. TCRdb analysed the 5' RACE reads with MiXCR anew, one entry per CDR3 protein. Counted here are 300,000 to 350,000 distinct CDR3 sequences, 3% to 4.5% occurring once; the ten biggest clones make up 24%. Source: PBMCs, taken 5 days after the yellow fever booster vaccination. All receptors derive from a man aged 18 to 30 who received the YFV17D yellow fever vaccine. Each CDR3 is given with its conserved first and last residue. Expanded clones are given a class, and other clones once, few, many or no size at all.

j_call: TRBJ2-7
clone_size: .
v_call: TRBV7-6
cdr3_aa: CASSVTGTSGLYEQYF

j_call: TRBJ1-6
clone_size: many
v_call: TRBV12-3/TRBV12-4
cdr3_aa: CASSLRFDRSYNSPLHF

j_call: TRBJ2-1
clone_size: .
v_call: TRBV6-1
cdr3_aa: CASSPVDSSYNEQFF

j_call: TRBJ1-2
clone_size: many
v_call: TRBV12-3/TRBV12-4
cdr3_aa: CASSLEWTGGDGYTF

j_call: TRBJ1-2
clone_size: .
v_call: TRBV6-1
cdr3_aa: CASSDLSGQAANYGYTF

j_call: TRBJ2-2
clone_size: .
v_call: TRBV6-4
cdr3_aa: CASSDVGFTGELFF

j_call: TRBJ2-7
clone_size: .
v_call: TRBV6-5
cdr3_aa: CASSYYIGTGIYEQYF

j_call: TRBJ1-6
clone_size: few
v_call: TRBV7-2
cdr3_aa: CASSLGQINSPLHF

j_call: TRBJ1-2
clone_size: .
v_call: TRBV3-1
cdr3_aa: CASSPRSTEIYGYTF

j_call: TRBJ1-1
clone_size: few
v_call: TRBV7-9
cdr3_aa: CASSFLGDGTEAFF

j_call: TRBJ1-2
clone_size: few
v_call: TRBV5-5
cdr3_aa: CASSLGVVYGYTF

j_call: TRBJ1-1
clone_size: .
v_call: TRBV6-5
cdr3_aa: CASSRPPGEAFF

j_call: TRBJ2-5
clone_size: many
v_call: TRBV9
cdr3_aa: CASSTSETQYF

j_call: TRBJ2-5
clone_size: few
v_call: TRBV28
cdr3_aa: CASLSAGGPEETQYF

j_call: TRBJ1-6
clone_size: many
v_call: TRBV7-6
cdr3_aa: CASSLGRNSPLHF

j_call: TRBJ1-1
clone_size: few
v_call: TRBV27
cdr3_aa: CASSLGQGLREAFF

j_call: TRBJ2-2
clone_size: many
v_call: TRBV11-2
cdr3_aa: CASRMLSGARAGELFF

j_call: TRBJ2-7
clone_size: many
v_call: TRBV10-3
cdr3_aa: CAISDLTTGKMGSYEQYF

j_call: TRBJ2-5
clone_size: many
v_call: TRBV7-2
cdr3_aa: CASSHPASGGAKETQYF

j_call: TRBJ2-1
clone_size: many
v_call: TRBV6-5
cdr3_aa: CASSIRGAVDEQFF